These 11 T cell receptor beta chains came from one sample sequenced in a study of blood T cells in healthy people across ages. It was with a sample-barcoded 5' primer and a J-beta primer mix that a second PCR of roughly 7 to 12 cycles was run. From the 5' RACE reads, TCRdb called clonotypes with MiXCR, one entry per CDR3 protein. The table has more than 900,000 distinct CDR3 sequences, around 27% seen once; the top ten hold around 0.7%. These records were also assigned to another study, of T cells of mothers and their children.

Specimen: blood. The origin of the receptors is a girl aged 2 to 10 in good health.

This clonotype was seen more than once but under ten times. The chain links TRBV24-1 to TRBJ2-1; no firm D call. The germline CDR1 and CDR2 sequences are KGHDR and SFDVKD. V was clipped by 7 bases and J by 6 bases, with 6 bases between them. This CDR3 has 11 residues. The CDR3 is CATRDINEQFF. The CDR3, as DNA: TGTGCCACCAGGGATATCAATGAGCAGTTCTTC.

The genes are TRBV7-3 and TRBJ1-2; D possibly corresponds to TRBD1 (6 bases). Between the trimmed V and J ends, which lost 5 bases and 4 bases, there was a span of 17 bases. The CDR3 totals 15 residues. CDR1 is SGHTA and CDR2 is FQGTGA in the germline V gene. The CDR3 region has the DNA TGTGCCAGCAGCCTTAACAGGGTGTCCGGCTATGGCTACACCTTC. This translates into CASSLNRVSGYGYTF.

About this clonotype itself: A read error may produce the germline difference seen at one junction end. V and J are TRBV10-3 and TRBJ1-2; D gene unclear. The germline gives CDR1 ENHRY, CDR2 SYGVKD. The CDR3 length is 12 residues. The DNA for the CDR3 is TGTGCCATCAGTGCATCGGGCTATGGCAACACCTTC. The encoded protein is CAISASGYGNTF.

This clonotype was counted a few times. The genes are TRBV20-1 and TRBJ2-7; maybe TRBD1 (5 bases). V was trimmed by 0 bases and J by 6 bases, leaving 18 bases between them. This CDR3 contains 15 residues. Germline V gene data show CDR1 as DFQATT and CDR2 as SNEGSKA (reference sequence). This CDR3 is CSARDQDKPRPEQYF. The CDR3 nucleotides are TGCAGTGCTAGAGATCAGGACAAACCTCGCCCCGAGCAGTACTTC.

This chain joins TRBV12-3 or TRBV12-4 and TRBJ1-1; 7 nucleotides align to TRBD1. V dropped 3 bases and J dropped 4; count of bases not matched to a gene: 11. The CDR3 is 16 residues long. The CDR3 bases are TGTGCCAGCAGTTTTCCGCCGGGACAGCAGAGCACTGAAGCTTTCTTT. It translates to CASSFPPGQQSTEAFF.

This clonotype was counted between two and nine times. The CDR3 DNA sequence: TGTGCCAGCAGTTTCCTCCCTCAGGGACTCACAGATACGCAGTATTTT. Amino acids: CASSFLPQGLTDTQYF. The chain recombines TRBV6-2 or TRBV6-3 with TRBJ2-3; weak D call: TRBD2 (6 bases). Germline-derived CDR1 and CDR2 are MNHEY and SVGEGT. The CDR3 spans 16 residues. V was pared by 4 bases and J by 2 bases, with 16 bases between.

The V gene is TRBV9, the J gene TRBJ1-1, with 7 bases fitting TRBD1. The CDR3 length is 13 residues. Germline V CDR1 and CDR2: SGDLS, YYNGEE. J gave up 10 bases and V 4 bases, and 10 bases lay outside the gene matches. Here the CDR3 DNA reads TGTGCCAGCAGCACCAGCCCCCAGGGGGGAGCTTTCTTT. Translation: CASSTSPQGGAFF.

The chain uses TRBV20-1 and TRBJ2-5; a possible D gene is TRBD1 (5 bases). Deletions cut 5 bases from V and 5 bases from J, with 24 bases between. The CDR3 length is 16 residues. CDR1 and CDR2 (germline): DFQATT, SNEGSKA (reference sequence). CDR3 sequence: CSALNPGAGKEETQYF. The CDR3 bases are TGCAGTGCTCTGAACCCTGGGGCAGGGAAGGAGGAGACCCAGTACTTC.

This clonotype was seen only a few times. This rearrangement joins TRBV6-5 to TRBJ1-1; tentative D call: TRBD1 (6 bases). Looked up from germline, CDR1 is MNHEY and CDR2 is SVGAGI. CDR3 length equals 14 residues. Trimming left V 2 bases short and J 3 bases short, with 10 bases between. The chain's CDR3 is CASSYTNRDTEAFF. The CDR3 DNA is TGTGCCAGCAGTTACACTAACAGGGACACTGAAGCTTTCTTT.

This clonotype has just a few counts. The rearrangement joins TRBV4-1 to TRBJ1-5; D is perhaps TRBD1 (5 bases). CDR3 length: 18 amino acids. The germline gives CDR1 MGHRA, CDR2 YSYEKL. With 0 bases removed from V and 2 bases from J, the gap between germline ends came to 17 bases. CDR3 nucleotide sequence: TGCGCCAGCAGCCAAGAAATAATGAGGGGTCTGGGCAATCAGCCCCAGCATTTT. This encodes CASSQEIMRGLGNQPQHF.

The rearrangement joins TRBV6-5 to TRBJ2-3; D might be TRBD2 (7 bases). This CDR3 comprises 18 residues. The germline V and J ends were trimmed by 0 bases and 6 bases, with 22 bases remaining between them. Germline V lookup: CDR1 MNHEY, CDR2 SVGAGI. The CDR3 coding sequence is TGTGCCAGCAGTTACTCGAGGACTCCCGGGGGGCTCGGGGATACGCAGTATTTT. Amino acids: CASSYSRTPGGLGDTQYF.